This TCR beta chain was retrieved from a study of T cell repertoires in cytomegalovirus infection. The V and J ends lost 4 bases and 0 bases respectively, with 12 bases between them. The CDR3 is 15 residues long. From germline, CDR1 is LGHDT and CDR2 YNNKEL (reference sequence). TCRdb used MiXCR to reprocess the reads, holding one entry per CDR3 protein. The sample consists of fewer than 700,000 distinct CDR3 sequences, 20% to 25% of them appearing once. General study findings and limits: CMV-specific TCR beta clonotypes restricted by HLA-C were the ones dominating the ex vivo response.

A remark on this clonotype: Its matching antigen is unknown.

What was sequenced was CD8+ T cells from PBMCs. The origin of this receptor is a human donor in good health (CMV status not recorded). Some clones in this sample may be carry-over from other donors' samples. The rearrangement links TRBV3-1 to TRBJ1-1, with D tentatively TRBD1 (5 bases). DNA for the CDR3: TGTGCCAGCAGCCTTCAGGGAGACATGAACACTGAAGCTTTCTTT. Translating it yields CASSLQGDMNTEAFF. Variable domain in full (rest from reference TRBV3-1 and TRBJ1-1): DTAVSQTPKYLVTQMGNDKSIKCEQNLGHDTMYWYKQDSKKFLKIMFSYNNKELIINETVPNRFSPKSPDKAHLNLHINSLELGDSAVYFCASSLQGDMNTEAFFGQGTRLTVV.